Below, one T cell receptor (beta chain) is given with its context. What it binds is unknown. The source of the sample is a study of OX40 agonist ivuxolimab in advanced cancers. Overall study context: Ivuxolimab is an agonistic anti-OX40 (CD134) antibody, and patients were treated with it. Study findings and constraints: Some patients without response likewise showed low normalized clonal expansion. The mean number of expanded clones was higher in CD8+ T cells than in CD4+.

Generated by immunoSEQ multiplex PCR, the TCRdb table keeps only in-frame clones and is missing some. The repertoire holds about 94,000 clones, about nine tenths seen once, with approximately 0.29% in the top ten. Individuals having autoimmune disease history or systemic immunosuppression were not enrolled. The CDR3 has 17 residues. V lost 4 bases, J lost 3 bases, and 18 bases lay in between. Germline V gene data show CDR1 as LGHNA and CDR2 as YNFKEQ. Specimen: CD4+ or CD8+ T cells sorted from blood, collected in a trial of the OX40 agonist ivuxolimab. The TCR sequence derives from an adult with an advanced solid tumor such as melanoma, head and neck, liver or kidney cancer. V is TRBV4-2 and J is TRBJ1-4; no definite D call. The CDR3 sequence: CASSPSWRDRANEKLFF. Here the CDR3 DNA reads TGTGCCAGCAGCCCTAGTTGGAGGGATCGGGCTAATGAAAAACTGTTTTTT.